One and the same sample provided the 20 T cell receptor beta chains below, sequenced in a study of cytomegalovirus exposure and HLA in healthy donors. PCR involved 60 Vbeta and 13 Jbeta primers. Only in-frame clones appear in the TCRdb table, and some are missing; sequencing was by immunoSEQ multiplex PCR. This table lists more than 90,000 clones. The sequenced sample consisted of PBMCs. These receptor sequences come from a young man in good health and CMV-seronegative.

The CDR3 DNA follows: TGTGCCAGCTCACCCACCAGGGATGAGCAGTTCTTC. Protein product: CASSPTRDEQFF. The rearrangement uses TRBV18 and TRBJ2-1, with D maybe TRBD1 (5 bases). Germline V CDR1 and CDR2: KGHSH, LQKENI. The CDR3 spans 12 residues. Trimming shortened V by 3 bases and J by 8 bases, and 8 bases separated the two germline ends.

J is TRBJ2-3 and V is TRBV6-1; the D gene is possibly TRBD2 (7 bases). V lost 1 base and J lost 2, with 16 bases in between. CDR1 is MNHNS, CDR2 SASEGT, per germline. The CDR3 has 17 amino acids. The CDR3, as DNA: TGTGCCAGCAGTGAAGGTCGGGGGGCCCGATACACAGATACGCAGTATTTT. The encoded protein is CASSEGRGARYTDTQYF.

The chain recombines TRBV27 with TRBJ1-4; D not certain. Germline CDR1 and CDR2: MNHEY and SMNVEV (reference sequence). The CDR3 extends over 13 amino acids. Trimming shortened V by 2 bases and J by 6 bases, and 7 bases separated the two germline ends. The CDR3 DNA is TGTGCCAGCAGTTTAACAGTATATGAAAAACTGTTTTTT. Residues: CASSLTVYEKLFF.

The chain employs TRBV10-3 and TRBJ1-6, with a tentative D call TRBD1 (5 bases). V was trimmed by 6 bases and J by 6 bases, leaving 9 bases between them. The CDR3 has 13 residues. Germline assignment: CDR1 ENHRY and CDR2 SYGVKD. Here the CDR3 reads CAIREDSNSPLHF. The DNA for the CDR3 is TGTGCCATCAGGGAAGACAGTAATTCACCCCTCCACTTT.

The V and J genes are TRBV15 and TRBJ2-5; tentative D call: TRBD1 (6 bases). Germline assignment: CDR1 LNHNV and CDR2 YYDKDF (reference sequence). V lost 5 bases, J lost 5 bases, and 15 bases lay in between. CDR3 size: 14 residues. The CDR3 loop reads CATSRWDKAETQYF. The CDR3 DNA reads TGTGCCACCAGCCGATGGGACAAGGCCGAGACCCAGTACTTC.

The gene calls are TRBV7-3 and TRBJ1-1; D not certain. Trimming removed 5 bases from V and 4 bases from J, with 14 bases in between. This CDR3 is built from 14 residues. The V gene's germline CDR1 is SGHTA and CDR2 FQGTGA. CDR3 sequence: CASSPVAWSTEAFF. The CDR3 DNA is TGTGCCAGCAGCCCAGTCGCGTGGAGCACTGAAGCTTTCTTT.

The CDR3 region has the DNA TGTGCCAGCAGTGATCTTCAGGGGGCAGGCGGGGAGCTGTTTTTT. Translation: CASSDLQGAGGELFF. The chain couples TRBV6-1 to TRBJ2-2; the match to TRBD1 covers 8 bases. The trim removed 3 bases at V and 7 bases at J, leaving 7 bases unmatched. The CDR3 runs to 15 residues. In germline, CDR1 is MNHNS, CDR2 SASEGT.

The chain joins TRBV25-1 to TRBJ1-2, with unresolved D. The CDR3 length is 12 residues. V shed 4 bases and J shed 6 bases, with 9 bases lying between them. Germline V gene sequence: CDR1 MGHDK, CDR2 SYGVNS. The CDR3 sequence is CASSGRVDGYTF. In nucleotides, the CDR3 is TGTGCCAGCAGTGGCCGGGTCGATGGCTACACCTTC.

The V call is TRBV11-3, the J call TRBJ2-7; possible D gene TRBD1, 5 bases. Germline CDR1 is SGHNT and CDR2 is YENEEA. The CDR3 is 12 amino acids. The V gene lost 2 bases and the J gene lost 3 bases, with 5 bases spanning the gap. The CDR3 is CASSLRGYEQYF. The DNA for the CDR3 is TGTGCCAGCAGCTTAAGGGGCTACGAGCAGTACTTC. Using reference TRBV11-3 and TRBJ2-7 for the parts outside the CDR3, the full variable domain is EAGVVQSPRYKIIEKKQPVAFWCNPISGHNTLYWYLQNLGQGPELLIRYENEEAVDDSQLPKDRFSAERLKGVDSTLKIQPAELGDSAVYLCASSLRGYEQYFGPGTRLTVT.

This sequence joins TRBV5-6 and TRBJ2-5; D may be TRBD2 (5 bases). The last part of the DNA fits TRBJ2-7 better; the J call may be wrong. The CDR3 is made up of 15 amino acids. Germline V gene lookup returns CDR1 SGHDT and CDR2 YYEEEE. This chain's CDR3 is CASSLTSEFAYEQYF. DNA for the CDR3: TGTGCCAGCAGCTTGACTAGTGAGTTTGCCTACGAGCAGTACTTC.

V gene TRBV6-1 combines with J gene TRBJ2-7, with a tentative D call TRBD2 (6 bases). V lost 1 base to trimming and J lost 2 bases, with 12 bases between them. The CDR3 has 15 amino acids. CDR1 MNHNS and CDR2 SASEGT come from the germline V gene. The CDR3, as DNA: TGTGCCAGCAGTGAAGTGGGGGGTCGCCCCTACGAGCAGTACTTC. Protein sequence: CASSEVGGRPYEQYF.

The rearrangement uses TRBV18 and TRBJ2-5; D is possibly TRBD1 (6 bases). The CDR3 has 15 amino acids. Germline V gene sequence: CDR1 KGHSH, CDR2 LQKENI. V was cut by 0 bases and J by 6 bases, with 14 bases left in between. Here the CDR3 DNA reads TGTGCCAGCTCACCACCGACACAGGGTGAGCAGACCCAGTACTTC. Translated, it gives CASSPPTQGEQTQYF.

The chain employs TRBV6-1 and TRBJ2-7, with 8 bases matching TRBD1. This CDR3 is 17 amino acids long. Trimming at V came to 3 bases and at J to 3 bases, leaving 13 bases not matched to a gene. Germline-derived CDR1 and CDR2 are MNHNS and SASEGT. The CDR3 reads CASSEVVIRTGNYEQYF. In DNA, the CDR3 is TGTGCCAGCAGTGAGGTGGTAATAAGGACAGGGAACTACGAGCAGTACTTC.

This chain connects TRBV9 to TRBJ2-1; D remains ambiguous. CDR3 size: 13 residues. CDR1 and CDR2 from the germline V gene are SGDLS and YYNGEE. Trimming left V 1 base short and J 8 bases short, with 10 bases between. CDR3 in amino acids: CASSVSPRDEQFF. CDR3 nucleotides: TGTGCCAGCAGCGTATCCCCACGCGATGAGCAGTTCTTC.

This chain joins TRBV28 and TRBJ1-2, with D tentatively TRBD1 (5 bases). Looked up from germline, CDR1 is MDHEN and CDR2 is SYDVKM. The CDR3 covers 15 residues. V gave up 4 bases and J gave up 1 base, with 13 bases separating them. The CDR3 sequence is CASSSSSQVNYGYTF. In nucleotides, the CDR3 is TGTGCCAGCAGTTCCTCCTCACAGGTTAACTATGGCTACACCTTC.

The chain employs TRBV7-2 and TRBJ1-6; unclear D gene. The CDR3 has 15 residues. The ends were cut back, 1 base at V and 7 bases at J, with 11 bases in the middle. CDR1 and CDR2 (germline): SGHTA, FQGNSA. DNA for the CDR3: TGTGCCAGCAGCTTAGACCGGCAGGCGAATTCACCCCTCCACTTT. This gives the protein CASSLDRQANSPLHF.

The V and J genes are TRBV4-2 and TRBJ2-7, with 8 bases identical to TRBD1. V shed 0 bases, J shed 2 bases, and the junction held 9 bases outside the gene matches. CDR3 size: 17 residues. Germline-derived CDR1 and CDR2 are LGHNA and YNFKEQ. The CDR3 region has the DNA TGTGCCAGCAGCCAAGATGTAGAAGGGACAGGAGCCTACGAGCAGTACTTC. It translates to CASSQDVEGTGAYEQYF.

DNA of the CDR3: TGTGCCATCAGTGACCCGGGACTATCAACTAATGAAAAACTGTTTTTT. Protein product: CAISDPGLSTNEKLFF. The gene calls are TRBV10-3 and TRBJ1-4, with a tentative D call TRBD1 (5 bases). This CDR3 contains 16 residues. CDR1 ENHRY and CDR2 SYGVKD come from the germline V gene. Trimming removed 3 bases from V and 0 bases from J, with 11 bases in between.

The chain couples TRBV5-1 to TRBJ2-5; 14 bases are shared with TRBD2. Trimming took 4 bases from V and 5 from J; bases not matched to a gene: 10. Germline CDR1 and CDR2: SGHRS and YFSETQ. The CDR3 spans 17 residues. The CDR3 loop is CASSPNPGLAGVETQYF. The CDR3 DNA reads TGCGCCAGCAGCCCTAACCCGGGACTAGCGGGGGTGGAGACCCAGTACTTC.

This CDR3 is CASSYRQGNYGYTF. For the CDR3, the DNA is TGTGCCAGCAGCTACCGACAGGGGAACTATGGCTACACCTTC. This chain connects TRBV13 to TRBJ1-2; 8 bases match TRBD1. The trim removed 4 bases at V and 2 bases at J, leaving 3 bases unmatched. Looked up from germline, CDR1 is PRHDT and CDR2 is FYEKMQ (reference sequence). The CDR3 length is 14 residues.